The next 15 T cell receptor beta chains were all read from a single sample in a study of blood T cells in healthy people across ages. Next came a second PCR, run for about 6 to 12 cycles, which used a sample-barcoded 5' primer along with a J-beta primer mix. TCRdb used MiXCR to reprocess the 5' RACE reads, holding one entry per CDR3 protein. The repertoire includes 1.5 million to 2 million distinct CDR3 sequences, around half of them detected once, and less than 2.5% sits in the top ten. Input material: blood. Receptors originate from a woman in her 40s in good health.

This clonotype was detected a few times. The chain links TRBV6-5 to TRBJ2-7, with 11 bases identical to TRBD1. The CDR3 length is 14 residues. Germline V gene sequence: CDR1 MNHEY, CDR2 SVGAGI. The V gene end was trimmed by 5 bases and the J gene end by 7 bases; junction bases not matched to a gene: 7. The DNA of the CDR3 is TGTGCCAGCAGTCACGGGACAGGGGGACAAGAGCAGTACTTC. This sequence encodes CASSHGTGGQEQYF.

This clonotype showed up just a few times. This sequence joins TRBV29-1 and TRBJ1-2; D is unresolved. The CDR3 totals 14 residues. The germline V gene encodes CDR1 SQVTM and CDR2 ANQGSEA. V lost 0 bases, J lost 4 bases, and 12 bases lay in between. Written as DNA, the CDR3 is TGCAGCGTTGAAGATACCAGGTCTGGCTATGGCTACACCTTC. Protein sequence: CSVEDTRSGYGYTF.

This clonotype was seen only a few times. V usage is TRBV6-2 or TRBV6-3 and J usage is TRBJ2-1; TRBD1 matches at 12 bases. Germline CDR1 reads MNHEY; CDR2 reads SVGEGT. The CDR3 is made up of 17 amino acids. The V gene end was trimmed by 2 bases and the J gene end by 5 bases; junction bases not matched to a gene: 7. CDR3 sequence (DNA): TGTGCCAGCAGTTACACCTACCGGGACAGGGGGCACAATGAGCAGTTCTTC. This translates into CASSYTYRDRGHNEQFF.

This clonotype was observed a few times. The J gene is TRBJ2-5, the V gene TRBV6-6; TRBD2 matches 9 bases. The CDR3 is made up of 15 amino acids. The V segment lost 5 bases and the J segment 1 base; nucleotides outside the gene matches: 5. Germline CDR1 and CDR2: MNHNY and SVGAGI (reference sequence). This chain's CDR3 is CASSTGLAFQETQYF. CDR3 in DNA: TGTGCCAGCAGTACCGGACTAGCGTTCCAAGAGACCCAGTACTTC.

This chain joins TRBV29-1 and TRBJ1-4; 7 bases are a match to TRBD1. Germline-derived CDR1 and CDR2 are SQVTM and ANQGSEA. The CDR3 loop spans 13 amino acids. With V trimmed by 5 bases and J by 4 bases, 4 bases remained unmatched. The CDR3 region has the DNA TGCAGCGTTAGGCGACAGGGTAATGAAAAACTGTTTTTT. Translating gives CSVRRQGNEKLFF.

The chain links TRBV7-2 to TRBJ1-4, with TRBD1 matching over 8 bases. Per germline, CDR1 SGHTA and CDR2 FQGNSA. The CDR3 contains 13 residues. Trimming took 5 bases from V and 11 from J; bases not matched to a gene: 7. CDR3 nucleotide sequence: TGTGCCAGCAGCCCCGGACAGGGATGGAAACTGTTTTTT. Amino acid sequence: CASSPGQGWKLFF. The variable domain in full, with the rest retrieved from reference TRBV7-2 and TRBJ1-4, is GAGVSQSPSNKVTEKGKDVELRCDPISGHTALYWYRQSLGQGLEFLIYFQGNSAPDKSGLPSDRFSAERTGGSVSTLTIQRTQQEDSAVYLCASSPGQGWKLFFGSGTQLSVL.

The count of this clonotype is one. This chain connects TRBV28 to TRBJ2-1; D is ambiguous. CDR1 is MDHEN and CDR2 is SYDVKM in the germline V gene. The V and J ends lost 5 bases and 7 bases respectively, with 6 bases between them. This CDR3 is built from 11 residues. The CDR3 DNA follows: TGTGCCAGCAGTAACCAGAATGAGCAGTTCTTC. It codes for CASSNQNEQFF. The entire variable domain, with the rest obtained from reference TRBV28 and TRBJ2-1, is as follows: DVKVTQSSRYLVKRTGEKVFLECVQDMDHENMFWYRQDPGLGLRLIYFSYDVKMKEKGDIPEGYSVSREKKERFSLILESASTNQTSMYLCASSNQNEQFFGPGTRLTVL.

J is TRBJ1-1 and V is TRBV20-1, with TRBD1 identical over 9 bases. Germline values: CDR1 DFQATT, CDR2 SNEGSKA (reference sequence). Trimming at V came to 5 bases and at J to 5 bases, leaving 3 bases not matched to a gene. The CDR3 length is 12 residues. CDR3 in amino acids: CSARQGVTEAFF. The CDR3 coding sequence is TGCAGTGCTCGACAGGGGGTGACTGAAGCTTTCTTT.

This chain uses TRBV11-2 with TRBJ2-4, with a weak D call TRBD1 (6 bases). The CDR3 length is 19 residues. Trimming left V 4 bases short and J 0 bases short, with 22 bases between. Per germline, CDR1 SGHAT and CDR2 FQNNGV. The CDR3 loop is CASSSQYLHRELAKNIQYF. Written as DNA, the CDR3 is TGTGCCAGCAGCTCGCAATACCTTCACAGGGAACTAGCCAAAAACATTCAGTACTTC. The full variable domain, in which reference TRBV11-2 and TRBJ2-4 provide the parts outside the CDR3, is EAGVAQSPRYKIIEKRQSVAFWCNPISGHATLYWYQQILGQGPKLLIQFQNNGVVDDSQLPKDRFSAERLKGVDSTLKIQPAKLEDSAVYLCASSSQYLHRELAKNIQYFGAGTRLSVL.

This clonotype was seen a few times. The CDR3 here is CASSYSGQGDTDTQYF. CDR3 nucleotide sequence: TGTGCCAGCAGTTACTCCGGACAGGGAGACACAGATACGCAGTATTTT. The chain links TRBV6-2 or TRBV6-3 to TRBJ2-3; TRBD1 matches at 8 bases. The J segment lost 2 bases and the V segment lost 0 bases, leaving 4 bases of the junction unmatched. This CDR3 has 16 residues. Germline V gene lookup returns CDR1 MNHEY and CDR2 SVGEGT.

The V call is TRBV6-5, the J call TRBJ2-1; D may be TRBD1 (7 bases). Germline V CDR1 and CDR2: MNHEY, SVGAGI. Trimming removed 0 bases at V and 6 bases at J, with 15 bases between. CDR3 size: 16 residues. CDR3 coding DNA: TGTGCCAGCAGTTACTCGATGACAGGGACTTCCAATGAGCAGTTCTTC. It codes for CASSYSMTGTSNEQFF.

This clonotype was observed a few times. The rearrangement links TRBV6-1 to TRBJ2-7; 9 bases fit TRBD1. Germline V gives CDR1 MNHNS, CDR2 SASEGT. V shed 8 bases and J 3 bases; nucleotides not matched to a gene: 17. The length of the CDR3 is 17 residues. The CDR3 nucleotides read TGTGCCAGCTGGGGGCTGGATCAGACAGGGGGTGTCTACGAGCAGTACTTC. Its translation is CASWGLDQTGGVYEQYF.

The J gene is TRBJ2-4, the V gene TRBV3-1; maybe TRBD2 (5 bases). The CDR3 length is 13 residues. Germline V gene sequence: CDR1 LGHDT, CDR2 YNNKEL (reference sequence). V lost 0 bases and J lost 13, with 13 bases in between. The CDR3 DNA follows: TGTGCCAGCAGCCAAGACGAGATTGGGGAGCAGTACTTC. It translates to CASSQDEIGEQYF.

This clonotype occurred a few times. The chain employs TRBV20-1 and TRBJ2-4; 11 nucleotides match TRBD2. The J call is in doubt because the DNA end fits TRBJ2-7 better. Germline CDR1 is DFQATT and CDR2 is SNEGSKA (reference sequence). This CDR3 is built from 14 residues. CDR3 region: CSAQATSGENEQYF. DNA for the CDR3: TGCAGTGCCCAAGCGACTAGCGGGGAGAACGAGCAGTACTTC.

This chain uses TRBV20-1 with TRBJ2-7, with D unresolved. This CDR3 contains 14 residues. The V gene's germline CDR1 is DFQATT and CDR2 SNEGSKA (reference sequence). Trimming stripped 0 bases from V and 0 bases from J, with 9 bases between. The CDR3 DNA reads TGCAGTGCTAGAGACGGAGCGAGCTCCTACGAGCAGTACTTC. This translates into CSARDGASSYEQYF.